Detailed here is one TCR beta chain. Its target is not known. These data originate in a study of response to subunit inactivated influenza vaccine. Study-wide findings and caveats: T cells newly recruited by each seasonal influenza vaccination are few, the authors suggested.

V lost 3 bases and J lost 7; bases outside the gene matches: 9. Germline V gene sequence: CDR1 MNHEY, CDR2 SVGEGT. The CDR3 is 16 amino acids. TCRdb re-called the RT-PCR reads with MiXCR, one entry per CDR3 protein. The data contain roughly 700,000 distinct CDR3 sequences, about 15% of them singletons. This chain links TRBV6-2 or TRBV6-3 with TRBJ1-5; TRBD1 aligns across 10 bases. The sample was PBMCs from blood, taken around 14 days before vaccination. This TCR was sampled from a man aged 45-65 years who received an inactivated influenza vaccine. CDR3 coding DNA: TGTGCCAGCAGTTATATCGACAGGGGGCTGCGGCAGCCCCAGCATTTT. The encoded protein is CASSYIDRGLRQPQHF.